The source of this T cell receptor (beta chain) is a study of control samples from healthy donors and cancer patients. Germline V gene data show CDR1 as LGHDT and CDR2 as YNNKEL (reference sequence). With 7 bases removed from V and 1 base from J, the gap between germline ends came to 8 bases. The CDR3 length is 14 residues. The repertoire was sequenced with immunoSEQ multiplex PCR; TCRdb's copy has only in-frame clones and lacks some. The sample includes 64,000 or so clones, roughly 90% of them seen just once. The specimen was PBMCs. This clonotype was obtained from a man between 35 and 55 years old with colorectal cancer. This chain joins TRBV3-1 (or the pseudogene TRBV3-2) and TRBJ2-6, with D maybe TRBD2 (6 bases). CDR3 amino acids: CASTRGSGANVLTF. The DNA of the CDR3 is TGTGCCAGCACGCGGGGTTCTGGGGCCAACGTCCTGACTTTC.